What follows are 9 T cell receptor beta chains derived from one specimen sequenced in a study of identical twins. TCRdb re-analysed the 5' RACE reads in MiXCR, keeping a single row per CDR3 protein. The data hold approximately 600,000 distinct CDR3 sequences, with approximately 10% observed a single time. The sample was also linked to a second study, of yellow fever vaccine responses in identical twins.

Sequences were obtained from PBMCs. Receptors originate from a woman under 30 in good health.

The gene calls are TRBV11-2 and TRBJ2-7; 9 bases are a match to TRBD2. With V trimmed by 0 bases and J by 3 bases, 6 bases remained unmatched. Looked up from germline, CDR1 is SGHAT and CDR2 is FQNNGV. The CDR3 covers 16 residues. The CDR3 is CASSLELAGGFYEQYF. The DNA of the CDR3 is TGTGCCAGCAGCTTAGAGCTGGCGGGAGGGTTCTACGAGCAGTACTTC.

The table lists this clonotype with many counts. The chain couples TRBV29-1 to TRBJ2-3; 10 nucleotides match TRBD2. The length of the CDR3 is 14 residues. The junction had 5 bases not matched to a gene; V was cut back by 6 bases and J by 2 bases. Looked up from germline, CDR1 is SQVTM and CDR2 is ANQGSEA. The CDR3 DNA reads TGCAGCGTAGCAGCGGGAGGGCCCACAGATACGCAGTATTTT. Its translation: CSVAAGGPTDTQYF.

A few counts support this clonotype. In nucleotides, the CDR3 is TGTGCCAGCAGGCCCGCCTCCGGGGCAAATTTCGGCGGGGAGCTGTTTTTT. This sequence encodes CASRPASGANFGGELFF. The rearrangement joins TRBV6-2 or TRBV6-3 to TRBJ2-2; TRBD1 or TRBD2 may be the D gene (5 bases each). The CDR3 loop spans 17 amino acids. V was shortened by 6 bases and J by 7 bases, with 24 bases between the two germline ends. Germline V gene lookup returns CDR1 MNHEY and CDR2 SVGEGT.

Many counts were recorded for this clonotype. The chain combines TRBV12-3 or TRBV12-4 with TRBJ2-6, with TRBD1 as a possible D gene (5 bases). V lost 3 bases to trimming and J lost 0 bases, with 9 bases between them. CDR3 length: 16 residues. CDR3 loop: CASSFQGLSGANVLTF. CDR3 coding DNA: TGTGCCAGCAGTTTTCAGGGTCTCTCTGGGGCCAACGTCCTGACTTTC.

The V and J genes are TRBV7-9 and TRBJ2-7, with 7 nucleotides matching TRBD2. Germline V CDR1 and CDR2: SEHNR, FQNEAQ (reference sequence). CDR3 length: 13 amino acids. V shed 4 bases and J 6 bases; nucleotides not matched to a gene: 6. CDR3 bases: TGTGCCAGCAGCTCCACGCGGGGGTCCGAGCAGTACTTC. This gives the protein CASSSTRGSEQYF.

V is TRBV5-1 and J is TRBJ2-1, with TRBD2 matching over 15 bases. Germline CDR1 reads SGHRS; CDR2 reads YFSETQ. The CDR3 is 16 amino acids. Trimming at V came to 3 bases and at J to 4 bases, leaving 2 bases not matched to a gene. The CDR3 nucleotides read TGCGCCAGCAGCTGGGGACTAGCGGGGGGATACAATGAGCAGTTCTTC. Translation gives CASSWGLAGGYNEQFF.

The V call is TRBV7-8, the J call TRBJ1-5; no clear D gene. Germline-derived CDR1 and CDR2 are SGHVS and FQNEAQ. The V and J ends lost 5 bases and 3 bases respectively, with 11 bases between them. The CDR3 sequence is 14 residues long. As DNA, the CDR3 is TGTGCCAGCAGCCCCGGCCGACTCAATCAGCCCCAGCATTTT. It translates to CASSPGRLNQPQHF.

This clonotype was counted only a few times. This rearrangement joins TRBV7-2 to TRBJ2-7; D perhaps matches TRBD1 (5 bases). The V gene's germline CDR1 is SGHTA and CDR2 FQGNSA. The CDR3 loop spans 15 amino acids. Between the trimmed V and J ends, which lost 5 bases and 3 bases, there was a span of 17 bases. CDR3 DNA: TGTGCCAGCAGCCCAGGGATTGGTCCCAACTACGAGCAGTACTTC. Translation: CASSPGIGPNYEQYF.

This clonotype showed up just a few times. The rearrangement joins TRBV29-1 to TRBJ1-2, with TRBD1 matching over 8 bases. The junction had 4 bases not matched to a gene; V was cut back by 4 bases and J by 6 bases. The CDR3 covers 12 residues. Germline V gene data show CDR1 as SQVTM and CDR2 as ANQGSEA. DNA for the CDR3: TGCAGCGTTGTCCAGGGGGCGAATGGCTACACCTTC. It specifies CSVVQGANGYTF.